This record covers a single T cell receptor (beta chain). The antigen it binds to is not known. The sample holds no much larger clone one base away, and base qualities are not on file. This sample is part of a study of blood T cells in healthy people across ages (dated by TCRdb to between 2014 and 2016). For context, the study as a whole: In model experiments, template switching captured about one uniquely barcoded TCR beta cDNA molecule for every two T cells. Age-related changes in TCR beta repertoire diversity were measured in the study by deep sequencing normalized with unique cDNA molecular identifiers. Donors were grouped into four age groups: young (average roughly 16 years), middle-aged (39), aged (around 60) and long-lived (approximately 81). Donors of different ages were randomly distributed across sequencing lanes to avoid experimental bias. Using the same blood draw, the study looked at two additional independent replicas of 1 million unique cDNA reads for two donors, one aged 18 to 29 and the other aged 80 or older. The study at large found these results: Observed TCR beta diversity per million T cells fell roughly linearly with age, and a significant reduction was already apparent by age approximately 40. Estimates of total diversity from one million sequenced T cells were regarded as lower bounds and underestimates. The CMV infection status of donors was not known, potentially confounding age-related changes in expanded clonotypes. Since profiling was done on bulk unsorted PBMCs, naive and antigen-experienced compartments could not be conclusively compared. Compared with the aged group, the long-lived group had more naive CD4+ T cells, fewer expanded clones and increased TCR diversity, suggesting age selection. The percentage of naive T cells measured by flow cytometry correlated strongly with observed TCR beta diversity.

Systemically healthy Caucasian individuals from Russia, 39 in total and aged roughly 6 to 90 years, were included as donors. About 10 milliliters of peripheral blood were collected from each donor into EDTA-treated Vacutainer tubes. Ficoll-Paque density-gradient centrifugation was used to isolate PBMCs, with at least 7 million per sample. Total RNA was extracted from PBMCs with Trizol reagent, with at least 5.5 micrograms obtained per sample. Naive CD45RAhigh/CD27high T cell percentages were measured by flow cytometry on a PBMC aliquot from every donor. V ends up 0 bases short and J 5 bases short, with an unmatched junction base count of 3. Per the germline V gene, MRHNA is the CDR1 and SNTAGT is the CDR2. Inclusive of the bounding cysteine and phenylalanine, the CDR3 is 15 residues long. Only the CDR3 region is kept as DNA, spanning 45 bases read in frame from base 1. The library was built by means of 5' RACE. The run used an Illumina HiSeq 2500. A second PCR of about 7 to 12 cycles was run with a J-beta primer mix and a sample-barcoded 5' primer. Each TCR beta cDNA molecule received a unique molecular identifier from a template-switch 5' adaptor carrying 12 random nucleotides. Each sample yielded at least 2.5 million CDR3-containing paired-end reads. All of the RNA was converted into first-strand cDNA using the Mint cDNA synthesis kit, with a TRBC-specific oligonucleotide serving as the primer. All cDNA was treated with uracil-DNA glycosylase and then went through a first 18-cycle PCR with the universal primers M1SS and BC2_uni_R. Per the original workflow: For normalization, 1 million high-quality reads were randomly selected from each sample, with every read carrying a distinct molecular identifier. Reads sharing molecular identifiers were discarded rather than binned into consensus sequences. CDR3 identification, clonotype clustering and error correction used MiTCR with a Q25 quality threshold and the strictest error-elimination algorithm. Lower-bound total TCR beta diversity was estimated with a nonparametric unseen species model using Euler transformation. The raw public data were reprocessed by TCRdb itself: fastp quality trimming at Q25, MiXCR clonotype calling, in-frame beta chains only. Records with the same CDR3 protein are collapsed into one entry carrying the most frequent genes and DNA. It is TCRdb's table, rather than the study itself, that gives the V and J calls and clone size. This sample gives about 640,000 distinct CDR3 sequences in total; roughly 53% of them show up just once. The ten most abundant clones make up 30% to 45% of the sample.

The source is a man aged 55 to 70 in good health. Sequenced input: blood. This sequence uses TRBV6-4 and TRBJ2-1; TRBD2 matches 8 bases in the middle. The CDR3 region reads CASSDSGLGNNEQFF. The nucleotide sequence reads TGTGCCAGCAGTGACTCGGGACTAGGTAACAATGAGCAGTTCTTC.